These T cell receptor beta chains were read from a single sample in a study of shared clonotypes between healthy human individuals. TCRdb's table, derived via immunoSEQ multiplex PCR, lists solely in-frame clones and lacks some. Of millions of clones listed, 95% were seen once; the top ten hold about 0.13%. The sample comprised naive CD4+ T cells sorted from blood. Receptor source: a man aged 18 to 30 in good health. Both conserved end residues are part of each CDR3. The D gene is left open where the match is weak. Rows may omit the clone size; those that give it use once, few, many or a size class.

d_call	v_call	j_call	cdr3_length	clone_size	cdr3_nt	cdr3_aa
NA	TRBV6-5	TRBJ1-1	14	NA	TGTGCCAGCAGTTACAGTCCAGTAAGCAACGAAGCTTTCTTT	CASSYSPVSNEAFF
NA	TRBV7-6	TRBJ2-3	15	NA	TGTGCCAGCAGTTTAAGAGGGTTTTCCACAGATACGCAGTATTTT	CASSLRGFSTDTQYF
NA	TRBV2	TRBJ2-7	12	NA	TGTGCCAGCCGGGCAGGGGTGAACGAGCAGTACTTC	CASRAGVNEQYF
TRBD1	TRBV5-1	TRBJ1-2	13	NA	TGCGCCAGCAGCCTCGGGACAGGGGATGGCTACACCTTC	CASSLGTGDGYTF
TRBD2	TRBV4-1	TRBJ2-1	17	NA	TGCGCCAGCAGCCAAGAAGGTAGCGGGGGGCGATCCTGGGAGCAGTTCTTC	CASSQEGSGGRSWEQFF
NA	TRBV30	TRBJ1-5	11	NA	TGTGCCTGGAGCAATACAGGGCCCCAGCATTTT	CAWSNTGPQHF
TRBD1	TRBV30	TRBJ1-1	16	NA	TGTGCCTGGAGTGTACATCAGGGGGTAAGCAGCACTGAAGCTTTCTTT	CAWSVHQGVSSTEAFF
TRBD2	TRBV4-1	TRBJ2-1	15	NA	TGCGCCAGCAGCCAATTTACTAGCGGGGAGGTTGAGCAGTTCTTC	CASSQFTSGEVEQFF
NA	TRBV7-2	TRBJ1-4	13	NA	TGTGCCAGCAGCTTAGTGACTAATGAAAAACTGTTTTTT	CASSLVTNEKLFF
TRBD1	TRBV6-6	TRBJ2-7	15	NA	TGTGCCAGCAGTTACTCCCGGGACAGCTCCTACGAGCAGTACTTC	CASSYSRDSSYEQYF
NA	TRBV10-2	TRBJ2-3	14	NA	TGCGCCAGCCTAGATCTCAGAGGAGCAGATACGCAGTATTTT	CASLDLRGADTQYF
NA	TRBV11-2	TRBJ2-7	17	NA	TGTGCCAGCAGCTTAGAACCGCCGCGCGTGACTACCTACGAGCAGTACTTC	CASSLEPPRVTTYEQYF
NA	TRBV5-5	TRBJ2-7	14	NA	TGTGCCAGCAGACTGGGGGGCCCGACCTACGAGCAGTACTTC	CASRLGGPTYEQYF
NA	TRBV10-2	TRBJ2-5	14	NA	TGCGCCAGCAGTGAAGCGGCCCTTCGAGAGACCCAGTACTTC	CASSEAALRETQYF
NA	TRBV6-5	TRBJ1-1	16	NA	TGTGCCAGCAGTTACCTTAGGAGGAAGGGAGCACCTGAAGCTTTCTTT	CASSYLRRKGAPEAFF
NA	TRBV18	TRBJ1-5	13	NA	TGTGCCAGCTCGGGGGACATGAATCAGCCCCAGCATTTT	CASSGDMNQPQHF
TRBD2	TRBV2	TRBJ2-7	14	NA	TGTGCCAGCAGTGTGGGATACAGCGGGAGCGAGCAGTACTTC	CASSVGYSGSEQYF
TRBD1	TRBV7-2	TRBJ1-2	15	NA	TGTGCCAGCAGCTCCAAGGGACAGGGATCGGGTGGCTACACCTTC	CASSSKGQGSGGYTF
NA	TRBV11-2	TRBJ2-7	14	once	TGTGCCAGCAGCTTACAAGGGGACGGAAGCGAGCAGTACTTC	CASSLQGDGSEQYF
TRBD1	TRBV5-1	TRBJ1-5	15	NA	TGCGCCAGCAGCCTTTTGCCGACAGGGGATCAGCCCCAGCATTTT	CASSLLPTGDQPQHF
NA	TRBV28	TRBJ2-1	12	NA	TGTGCCAGCAGTGGTTCCACCGGTGAGCAGTTCTTC	CASSGSTGEQFF
NA	TRBV10-1	TRBJ2-3	15	NA	TGCGCCAGCGAGAACAGGGACGAGGGCACAGATACGCAGTATTTT	CASENRDEGTDTQYF
NA	TRBV11-2	TRBJ1-2	16	NA	TGTGCCAGCAGCTTAGATTTAGGGAACACTAACTATGGCTACACCTTC	CASSLDLGNTNYGYTF
NA	TRBV30	TRBJ1-3	13	NA	TGTGCCTGCCAACAGGCTTCTGGAAACACCATATATTTT	CACQQASGNTIYF
NA	TRBV2	TRBJ1-1	12	NA	TGTGCCAGCAGGCCAGGGAGCGCTGAAGCTTTCTTT	CASRPGSAEAFF
NA	TRBV4-1	TRBJ2-7	14	NA	TGCGCCAGCAGCCAAGCCACAGGGACCTACGAGCAGTACTTC	CASSQATGTYEQYF
TRBD2	TRBV18	TRBJ2-5	13	NA	TGTGCCAGCTCACCCGGACTAGAAGAGACCCAGTACTTC	CASSPGLEETQYF
NA	TRBV19	TRBJ2-2	14	NA	TGTGCCAGTAGTTCTGGGGTCCTCACCGGGGAGCTGTTTTTT	CASSSGVLTGELFF
TRBD1	TRBV6-6	TRBJ1-4	13	NA	TGTGCCACTGCGGGACAGGGGGGGGAAAAACTGTTTTTT	CATAGQGGEKLFF
TRBD2	TRBV27	TRBJ2-2	16	NA	TGTGCCAGCAGTCCCGGACTAGCGGGAGCGGACGGGGAGCTGTTTTTT	CASSPGLAGADGELFF
NA	TRBV7-9	TRBJ2-3	17	NA	TGTGCCAGCAGCTCCCGAACGGCAGGGGTTGTTACAGATACGCAGTATTTT	CASSSRTAGVVTDTQYF
TRBD1	TRBV18	TRBJ2-2	16	NA	TGTGCCAGCGCTGGGCGACAGGGCGATAACACCGGGGAGCTGTTTTTT	CASAGRQGDNTGELFF
TRBD2	TRBV7-8	TRBJ2-7	15	once	TGTGCCAGCAGCTTATTGGATAGCGGGATTAGCGAGCAGTACTTC	CASSLLDSGISEQYF
TRBD1	TRBV9	TRBJ1-2	15	NA	TGTGCCAGCAGCGTACAGGGGGCCCCCAACTATGGCTACACCTTC	CASSVQGAPNYGYTF
TRBD1	TRBV19	TRBJ2-7	14	NA	TGTGCCAGTAGCAAGACAGGGCTTTCCTACGAGCAGTACTTC	CASSKTGLSYEQYF
NA	TRBV6-6	TRBJ1-2	11	NA	TGTGCCAGCAGTCAGGGTGTTGGCTACACCTTC	CASSQGVGYTF
NA	TRBV10-3	TRBJ2-7	13	NA	TGTGCCATCAGCCGGGACGGGCCCTACGAGCAGTACTTC	CAISRDGPYEQYF
TRBD1	TRBV2	TRBJ1-5	15	NA	TGTGCCAGCAGCCCAAAGGGGGCGCGAAGTCAGCCCCAGCATTTT	CASSPKGARSQPQHF
TRBD1	TRBV6-5	TRBJ2-7	14	NA	TGTGCCAGCAGTCTGACAGGGGGGACCCACGAGCAGTACTTC	CASSLTGGTHEQYF
NA	TRBV11-2	TRBJ2-5	12	NA	TGTGCCAGCAGCTCACAACAAGAGACCCAGTACTTC	CASSSQQETQYF
NA	TRBV10-3	TRBJ2-1	15	NA	TGTGCCATCAGTGAGGGACATAATTCCTACAATGAGCAGTTCTTC	CAISEGHNSYNEQFF
NA	TRBV28	TRBJ2-3	18	NA	TGTGCCAGCAGTCCCTGGACTACCCCCGGTACCGCCACAGATACGCAGTATTTT	CASSPWTTPGTATDTQYF